This TCR beta chain was sequenced in a study of cytomegalovirus exposure and HLA in healthy donors. Sequencing was performed with immunoSEQ multiplex PCR; in TCRdb, only in-frame clones are kept and a portion is missing. In the table there are around 98,000 clones, about 88% of which are singletons. Trimming cost V 1 base and J 6 bases, with 10 bases left between them. The CDR3 contains 14 residues. Germline CDR1 MDHEN, CDR2 SYDVKM. The J gene is TRBJ2-1, the V gene TRBV28; possibly TRBD1 for D (6 bases). The receptor was isolated from a man aged 18 to 35 in good health and CMV-seropositive. The sample was PBMCs. The CDR3 nucleotides are TGTGCCAGCAGTTTATTGTCCAGGGGCAATGAGCAGTTCTTC. Residues: CASSLLSRGNEQFF.